The next 8 T cell receptor beta chains were all read from a single sample in a study of early T cells in non-severe SARS-CoV-2 infection. TCRdb used MiXCR to reprocess the 5' RACE reads, holding one entry per CDR3 protein. The data hold some 45,000 distinct CDR3 sequences, with about 4.2% observed a single time. The sequenced material came from whole blood. The receptors shown here come from an adult who was a healthcare worker with PCR-confirmed SARS-CoV-2 infection or an uninfected control (not recorded which).

This clonotype was picked up many times. V gene TRBV7-9 combines with J gene TRBJ1-4; 9 positions match TRBD1. The CDR3 covers 15 residues. Germline V gene lookup returns CDR1 SEHNR and CDR2 FQNEAQ (reference sequence). The J segment lost 6 bases and the V segment lost 5 bases, leaving 7 bases of the junction unmatched. CDR3 region: CASSAPGTGHEKLFF. The DNA of the CDR3 is TGTGCCAGCAGCGCCCCCGGGACAGGGCATGAAAAACTGTTTTTT.

This clonotype has at least ten counts. The chain employs TRBV7-2 and TRBJ2-7; D remains ambiguous. The CDR3 runs to 13 residues. Germline assignment: CDR1 SGHTA and CDR2 FQGNSA. Trimming pared 1 base from V and 3 bases from J, leaving 7 bases between. CDR3 residues: CASSLGPSYEQYF. CDR3 bases: TGTGCCAGCAGCTTAGGACCGAGCTACGAGCAGTACTTC.

This clonotype was counted ten times or more. The V call is TRBV11-2, the J call TRBJ2-7, with 9 bases matching TRBD1. This CDR3 has 18 residues. Per the germline V gene, CDR1 is SGHAT and CDR2 is FQNNGV. V lost 4 bases, J lost 2 bases, and 15 bases stayed unmatched. This CDR3 reads CASSSIRGTGTGTYEQYF. The CDR3 coding sequence is TGTGCCAGCAGCTCGATTAGGGGGACCGGGACAGGGACCTACGAGCAGTACTTC.

This clonotype was recorded at least ten times. The rearrangement links TRBV10-2 to TRBJ2-3, with TRBD2 matching 11 bases. This CDR3 region has 15 residues. The germline CDR1 and CDR2 sequences are WSHSY and SAAADI. The junction had 6 bases not matched to a gene; V was cut back by 5 bases and J by 5 bases. The CDR3 DNA is TGCGCCAGCAGTTTAGCGGGGGGGCATGAAGATACGCAGTATTTT. The encoded protein is CASSLAGGHEDTQYF.

The chain links TRBV7-2 to TRBJ2-7, with 7 bases lining up with TRBD2. The CDR3 is 15 amino acids. Germline V gene sequence: CDR1 SGHTA, CDR2 FQGNSA. Trimming at V came to 4 bases and at J to 3 bases, leaving 9 bases not matched to a gene. DNA for the CDR3: TGTGCCAGCAGCTCCCAGAGCGGGGACCTCTACGAGCAGTACTTC. Translated: CASSSQSGDLYEQYF. The complete variable domain, with remaining parts taken from reference TRBV7-2 and TRBJ2-7, reads GAGVSQSPSNKVTEKGKDVELRCDPISGHTALYWYRQSLGQGLEFLIYFQGNSAPDKSGLPSDRFSAERTGGSVSTLTIQRTQQEDSAVYLCASSSQSGDLYEQYFGPGTRLTVT.

The genes are TRBV3-1 and TRBJ2-2; TRBD2 is a possible D gene (6 bases). V was clipped by 11 bases and J by 6 bases, with 13 bases between them. Germline assignment: CDR1 LGHDT and CDR2 YNNKEL (reference sequence). CDR3 length: 12 amino acids. The CDR3 reads CASRLVAGELFF. CDR3 DNA: TGTGCCTCTCGACTAGTAGCCGGGGAGCTGTTTTTT. Using reference TRBV3-1 and TRBJ2-2 for the parts outside the CDR3, the full variable domain is DTAVSQTPKYLVTQMGNDKSIKCEQNLGHDTMYWYKQDSKKFLKIMFSYNNKELIINETVPNRFSPKSPDKAHLNLHINSLELGDSAVYFCASRLVAGELFFGEGSRLTVL.

This clonotype was detected ten times or more. This rearrangement joins TRBV20-1 to TRBJ2-1; unclear D gene. Per germline, CDR1 DFQATT and CDR2 SNEGSKA (reference sequence). Deletions cut 0 bases from V and 3 bases from J, with 12 bases between. This CDR3 has 15 amino acids. The CDR3 DNA reads TGCAGTGCTAGAGATCGTGATAGCTTCTACAATGAGCAGTTCTTC. It encodes CSARDRDSFYNEQFF.

This clonotype has ten or more counts. The gene calls are TRBV27 and TRBJ2-7; 7 positions agree with TRBD2. This CDR3 is built from 14 residues. CDR1 and CDR2 (germline): MNHEY, SMNVEV (reference sequence). Losses at the gene ends were 6 bases for V and 2 bases for J; bases not matched to a gene: 7. The CDR3 nucleotides are TGTGCCAGCAGGGCTCAAGGGAGGGCCTACGAGCAGTACTTC. This codes for CASRAQGRAYEQYF.